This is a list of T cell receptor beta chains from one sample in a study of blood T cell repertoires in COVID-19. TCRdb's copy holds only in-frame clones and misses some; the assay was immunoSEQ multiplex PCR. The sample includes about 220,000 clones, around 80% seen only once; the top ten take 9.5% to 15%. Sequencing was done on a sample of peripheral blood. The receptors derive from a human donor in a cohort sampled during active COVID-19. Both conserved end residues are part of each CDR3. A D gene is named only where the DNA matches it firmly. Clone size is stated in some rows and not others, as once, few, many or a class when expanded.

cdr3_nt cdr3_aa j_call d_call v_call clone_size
TGTGCCACCAGTGATCCAACAGGGAATATTGGCTACACCTTC CATSDPTGNIGYTF TRBJ1-2 - TRBV24-1 -
TGCGCCAGCACCCAAAACCCGCAGGGGGAGGAAGAGACCCAGTACTTC CASTQNPQGEEETQYF TRBJ2-5 - TRBV5-1 -
TGTGCCAGCAGCGCGGGAGTTTTATATGAGCAGTTCTTC CASSAGVLYEQFF TRBJ2-1 - TRBV9 -
TGTGCCAGCAGCAACGAACTAGTTGGGTCGCAGTATTTT CASSNELVGSQYF TRBJ2-3 - TRBV11-3 -
TGTGCCAGCAGCTTCCTGTCAGGGATGGAGTATGAGCAGTTCTTC CASSFLSGMEYEQFF TRBJ2-1 - TRBV7-2 once
TGCGCCAGCAGCAACAGGGGGGACGGCACAGATACGCAGTATTTT CASSNRGDGTDTQYF TRBJ2-3 TRBD1 TRBV5-1 -
TGTGCCAGCAGCTTTAGCAAAACCGCGACAGGAAGAGAAGAGCAGTACTTC CASSFSKTATGREEQYF TRBJ2-7 - TRBV7-9 -
TGTGCCAGCAGTTTATACAGCGGGAGAGCGGATACGCAGTATTTT CASSLYSGRADTQYF TRBJ2-3 TRBD2 TRBV28 -
TGCGCCAGCAGCTTAGGGACAGGCTCAGATACGCAGTATTTT CASSLGTGSDTQYF TRBJ2-3 TRBD1 TRBV5-1 -
TGTGCCAGCAGCGGATACAGGACCTCCTACGAGCAGTACTTC CASSGYRTSYEQYF TRBJ2-7 - TRBV9 -
TGCAGTGCTAGTCCACAGGGGGGGGAAAAACTGTTTTTT CSASPQGGEKLFF TRBJ1-4 TRBD1 TRBV20-1 -
TGTGCCAGCAGTAGGGGCACTGAAGCTTTCTTT CASSRGTEAFF TRBJ1-1 - TRBV27 -
TGTGCCAGCCAGCAGGATCCATCAATTAGCAATCAGCCCCAGCATTTT CASQQDPSISNQPQHF TRBJ1-5 - TRBV28 -
TGCAGTGCTAGTCCCTCGGACAGCCAAGAGACCCAGTACTTC CSASPSDSQETQYF TRBJ2-5 - TRBV20-1 once
TGTGCCAGCAGTGTGCTTCCAGGGGGCGCCGACAATCAGCCCCAGCATTTT CASSVLPGGADNQPQHF TRBJ1-5 TRBD1 TRBV6-1 few
TGTGCCAGCAGTTTCGATCGGACGCAGTATTTT CASSFDRTQYF TRBJ2-3 - TRBV27 few
TGTGCCACCAGCCGAGGGCGCGGGGGCGGTGGTGGCTACACCTTC CATSRGRGGGGGYTF TRBJ1-2 - TRBV15 -
TGTGCCAGCAGAGACATCTACGAGCAGTACTTC CASRDIYEQYF TRBJ2-7 - TRBV6-5 -
TGTGCCAGCAGCTTAGACACAGTGTATGGCTACACCTTC CASSLDTVYGYTF TRBJ1-2 - TRBV7-2 -
TGTGCCAGCAGCCCTAAACTGTCGAACGTCGTGTCTTGGTTCTTC CASSPKLSNVVSWFF TRBJ2-1 - TRBV3-1/TRBV3-2 -
TGTGCCAGCAGCCCTTGGAATGCGGGGGGGCCTGTTTTT CASSPWNAGGPVF TRBJ2-3 TRBD2 TRBV5-4 -
TGTGCCAGCAGCTTTGACAGGGGGCTCTACAATGAGCAGTTCTTC CASSFDRGLYNEQFF TRBJ2-1 TRBD1 TRBV5-4 -
TGTGCCAGCTCACCAGGGGGTCTCTACGAGCAGTACTTC CASSPGGLYEQYF TRBJ2-7 TRBD1 TRBV7-9 -
TGTGCCAGCACCCCCTCGGGCAGGCGGGGGCTCACTGAAGCTTTCTTT CASTPSGRRGLTEAFF TRBJ1-1 - TRBV3-1/TRBV3-2 -
TGCGCCAGCAGCGACCGGAAGCGGGCAGATACGCAGTATTTT CASSDRKRADTQYF TRBJ2-3 - TRBV5-1 -
TGTGCCAGCAGCGGCCAGACAGGGAACAATGAGCAGTTCTTC CASSGQTGNNEQFF TRBJ2-1 TRBD1 TRBV6-4 -
TGTGCCAGTAGTATTGGCCTTGAGGGACAGACATACAATGAGCAGTTCTTC CASSIGLEGQTYNEQFF TRBJ2-1 TRBD1 TRBV19 -
TGTGCCAGCAGCGTAGAGATGACTAGCGGGAGAGGGGATGAGCAGTTCTTC CASSVEMTSGRGDEQFF TRBJ2-1 TRBD2 TRBV9 -
TGTGCCAGCAGCTCCGATATGATCCGCGCTGAAGCTTTCTTT CASSSDMIRAEAFF TRBJ1-1 - TRBV11-2 -
TGTGCCAGTAGCCCCTCCGGACTAGCGGACGCCTACAATGAGCAGTTCTTC CASSPSGLADAYNEQFF TRBJ2-1 TRBD2 TRBV19 -
TGTGCCAGCAGTTACTCACCCAGGGCGCCTAATGAAAAACTGTTTTTT CASSYSPRAPNEKLFF TRBJ1-4 - TRBV6-5 -
TGTGCCAGCAGTGAGGCCAGGGGAGGGACAGATACGCAGTATTTT CASSEARGGTDTQYF TRBJ2-3 - TRBV2 -
TGTGCCAGCAGTGGGGCGGACCAAGAGACCCAGTACTTC CASSGADQETQYF TRBJ2-5 - TRBV28 -
TGTGCCAGCAGCTTAGCGCCCGTTAGCTCAGATACGCAGTATTTT CASSLAPVSSDTQYF TRBJ2-3 - TRBV7-2 -
TGTGCCAGCAGTTCGGGGGGACTTAGCACAGATACGCAGTATTTT CASSSGGLSTDTQYF TRBJ2-3 TRBD2 TRBV28 -
TGTGCCAGCAGCCCTTCGACAGCCAGGAACACTGAAGCTTTCTTT CASSPSTARNTEAFF TRBJ1-1 - TRBV5-4 -
TGTGCCAGCAGCTTGCAGGGGAACACTGAAGCTTTCTTT CASSLQGNTEAFF TRBJ1-1 - TRBV7-3 -
TGCGCCAGCAGTGAGTCAGTCTGGAGCTCCTACAATGAGCAGTTCTTC CASSESVWSSYNEQFF TRBJ2-1 - TRBV10-2 -